Shown below are 18 T cell receptor beta chains from a single sample sequenced in a study of T cell repertoires in cytomegalovirus infection. TCRdb independently ran MiXCR on the reads; one entry per CDR3 protein. The repertoire consists of 740,000 or so distinct CDR3 sequences, with 35% to 45% occurring once and the leading ten covering 2.8%. Sequencing was performed on PBMCs. These receptors all come from a human donor in good health (CMV status not recorded). Some clones in this sample may be carry-over from other donors' samples.

This clonotype was detected a few times. The chain uses TRBV6-6 and TRBJ1-1; D gene unclear. Germline CDR1 and CDR2: MNHNY and SVGAGI (reference sequence). Between the trimmed V and J ends, which lost 0 bases and 0 bases, there was a span of 8 bases. The CDR3 has 15 amino acids. CDR3 region: CASSYSKQLNTEAFF. CDR3 nucleotides: TGTGCCAGCAGTTACTCCAAACAGCTGAACACTGAAGCTTTCTTT.

The rearrangement links TRBV4-1 to TRBJ2-1; the match to TRBD1 covers 9 bases. The germline V gene encodes CDR1 MGHRA and CDR2 YSYEKL. The CDR3 contains 16 residues. J was trimmed by 9 bases and V by 4 bases; bases with no gene match: 13. The CDR3 protein is CASSLGTGRPATEQFF. CDR3 DNA: TGCGCCAGCAGCCTAGGGACAGGGAGGCCGGCTACTGAGCAGTTCTTC.

The rearrangement links TRBV29-1 to TRBJ1-1; D not resolved. This CDR3 has 14 amino acids. Germline CDR1 reads SQVTM; CDR2 reads ANQGSEA. With 2 bases removed from V and 0 bases from J, the gap between germline ends came to 10 bases. In DNA form, the CDR3 reads TGCAGCGTTGAACCTTCAGAGTTGAACACTGAAGCTTTCTTT. Translated, it gives CSVEPSELNTEAFF.

Only a few counts were recorded for this clonotype. The CDR3 spells CASSFRGKGYNEQFF. CDR3 DNA sequence: TGTGCCAGCAGTTTTCGAGGGAAGGGGTACAATGAGCAGTTCTTC. The V and J genes are TRBV27 and TRBJ2-1, with D perhaps being TRBD1 or TRBD2 (5 bases each). This CDR3 has 15 residues. Germline CDR1 and CDR2: MNHEY and SMNVEV (reference sequence). The germline V and J ends were trimmed by 3 bases and 4 bases, with 13 bases remaining between them.

This clonotype was observed a few times. This chain uses TRBV7-9 with TRBJ1-3; D remains ambiguous. Germline CDR1 is SEHNR and CDR2 is FQNEAQ (reference sequence). V was shortened by 4 bases and J by 3 bases, with 19 bases between the two germline ends. CDR3 length: 17 residues. The CDR3 DNA reads as TGTGCCAGCAGCTCTATAACGTGGACCGCCAATGGAAACACCATATATTTT. It yields the protein CASSSITWTANGNTIYF.

This clonotype has only a few counts. The chain recombines TRBV2 with TRBJ1-5; D unclear. The CDR3 totals 13 residues. Germline values: CDR1 SNHLY, CDR2 FYNNEI. Trimming pared 3 bases from V and 8 bases from J, leaving 11 bases between. In DNA, the CDR3 is TGTGCCAGCAGTGAGCAGCCCGGGGAGCCCCAGCATTTT. This sequence encodes CASSEQPGEPQHF.

The V gene is TRBV6-6, the J gene TRBJ2-7, with TRBD2 matching 8 bases. The CDR3 covers 16 residues. Germline values: CDR1 MNHNY, CDR2 SVGAGI (reference sequence). V was clipped by 8 bases and J by 0 bases; unmatched bases: 12. The CDR3 DNA follows: TGTGCCAGCTCGGGACTAGTCTCACCTCTCTCCTACGAGCAGTACTTC. This gives the protein CASSGLVSPLSYEQYF.

In regard to this clonotype: A much larger clone is a single base away; this may be a read error. The rearrangement uses TRBV7-3 and TRBJ1-1; D might be TRBD1 (5 bases). In germline, CDR1 is SGHTA, CDR2 FQGTGA. This CDR3 has 17 residues. The CDR3 spells CARSLRGPGGPLMEAFF. The CDR3 nucleotides read TGTGCCAGAAGCTTAAGGGGTCCCGGGGGACCTTTGATGGAAGCTTTCTTT.

The V call is TRBV20-1, the J call TRBJ2-3, with 9 bases aligning to TRBD1. With V trimmed by 3 bases and J by 1 base, 5 bases remained unmatched. The CDR3 spans 15 residues. Germline values: CDR1 DFQATT, CDR2 SNEGSKA (reference sequence). The CDR3 loop is CSASGDREGTDTQYF. CDR3 sequence (DNA): TGCAGTGCTAGCGGGGACAGGGAAGGCACAGATACGCAGTATTTT.

The CDR3 nucleotides read TGTGCCAGCAGCCAAGAACTAGCGGGAGCCCATGAGCAGTTCTTC. As protein: CASSQELAGAHEQFF. The chain employs TRBV3-1 and TRBJ2-1, with 11 bases identical to TRBD2. The CDR3 consists of 15 residues. The germline V gene has CDR1 LGHDT and CDR2 YNNKEL (reference sequence). Trimming cost V 0 bases and J 8 bases; bases outside gene matches: 3.

With regard to this clonotype: The conserved closing phenylalanine or tryptophan is absent in this CDR3, likely reflecting a read error. V and J are TRBV7-6 and TRBJ1-1; D is possibly TRBD1 (5 bases). Trimming shortened V by 5 bases and J by 0 bases, and 13 bases separated the two germline ends. Germline V CDR1 and CDR2: SGHVS, FNYEAQ. This CDR3 is built from 15 residues. CDR3 in DNA: TGTGCCAGCAGCCCCAGGGATGCAGTGAACACTGAAGCTTTCTTG. This codes for CASSPRDAVNTEAFL.

The V gene is TRBV5-4, the J gene TRBJ1-6; unclear D gene. The germline V gene has CDR1 SGHNT and CDR2 YYREEE (reference sequence). This CDR3 contains 14 residues. The V and J ends lost 0 bases and 7 bases respectively, with 8 bases between them. CDR3 DNA sequence: TGTGCCAGCAGCTTGGAGGCCGACAATTCACCCCTCCACTTT. Residues: CASSLEADNSPLHF.

The chain combines TRBV2 with TRBJ2-1, with unresolved D. This CDR3 spans 13 amino acids. The V gene lost 2 bases and the J gene lost 6 bases, with 8 bases spanning the gap. Germline CDR1 and CDR2: SNHLY and FYNNEI. CDR3 nucleotide sequence: TGTGCCAGCAGTGAACTAGGTCCCAATGAGCAGTTCTTC. Encoded protein: CASSELGPNEQFF.

The chain carries TRBV7-9 and TRBJ1-3; D unclear. Trimming removed 5 bases from V and 3 bases from J, with 17 bases in between. The CDR3 extends over 16 amino acids. Germline V gene data show CDR1 as SEHNR and CDR2 as FQNEAQ (reference sequence). This CDR3 is CASSPVVGQDGNTIYF. CDR3 in DNA: TGTGCCAGCAGCCCTGTAGTCGGGCAGGATGGAAACACCATATATTTT.

The rearrangement joins TRBV5-4 to TRBJ1-3; D gene ambiguous. Trimming cost V 4 bases and J 6 bases, with 11 bases left between them. This CDR3 comprises 13 residues. Germline V gene sequence: CDR1 SGHNT, CDR2 YYREEE (reference sequence). The CDR3 spells CASSVGSENTIYF. CDR3 sequence (DNA): TGTGCCAGCAGCGTCGGGTCAGAAAACACCATATATTTT.

This sequence joins TRBV6-6 and TRBJ2-6; 8 nucleotides match TRBD2. The CDR3 is 18 amino acids. V gave up 5 bases and J gave up 0 bases; unmatched junction bases: 9. Germline lookup yields CDR1 MNHNY and CDR2 SVGAGI (reference sequence). This CDR3 reads CASSDGAGGPSGANVLTF. The DNA of the CDR3 is TGTGCCAGCAGTGACGGTGCGGGGGGTCCCTCTGGGGCCAACGTCCTGACTTTC.

J is TRBJ2-7 and V is TRBV11-2; D may match TRBD1 or TRBD2 (5 bases each). The germline V and J ends were trimmed by 3 bases and 2 bases, with 11 bases remaining between them. Germline-derived CDR1 and CDR2 are SGHAT and FQNNGV. This CDR3 is built from 14 residues. The CDR3 DNA reads as TGTGCCAGCAGCTTGGAGGACACCACCTACGAGCAGTACTTC. It translates to CASSLEDTTYEQYF.

The chain carries TRBV7-2 and TRBJ2-2, with TRBD2 identical over 9 bases. V shed 5 bases and J 5 bases; nucleotides not matched to a gene: 9. In germline, CDR1 is SGHTA, CDR2 FQGNSA. The CDR3 runs to 16 residues. The CDR3 DNA reads as TGTGCCAGCAGCGACCTAGCGGGAAACCCTACCGGGGAGCTGTTTTTT. Protein: CASSDLAGNPTGELFF.